This entry lists 31 T cell receptor beta chains sequenced from one sample in a study of T cells in Graves' hyperthyroidism and ophthalmopathy. TCR beta CDR3 regions were amplified from RNA transcripts. RT-PCR in the first round (using the HTBI primer set) targeted the TCR CDR3. TCRdb fed the multiplex PCR reads into MiXCR, producing one record per CDR3 protein. The data contain some 500,000 distinct CDR3 sequences, approximately 25% of them seen just once; the ten biggest clones take up approximately 10%. The sequencing sample was made of blood. The receptors stem from a woman under 40 with Graves' ophthalmopathy.

This chain joins TRBV20-1 and TRBJ1-1; D ambiguous. Germline-derived CDR1 and CDR2 are DFQATT and SNEGSKA (reference sequence). Trimming cost V 6 bases and J 11 bases, with 16 bases left between them. The CDR3 spans 11 residues. This CDR3 is CSAHERVRAFF. CDR3 in DNA: TGCAGTGCCCACGAACGGGTTAGGGCTTTCTTT.

This clonotype has a count of ten or more. The chain recombines TRBV4-1 with TRBJ2-7; a weak D match, TRBD1 (5 bases). V was shortened by 5 bases and J by 0 bases, with 11 bases between the two germline ends. This CDR3 region has 14 residues. Germline V lookup: CDR1 MGHRA, CDR2 YSYEKL. CDR3 coding DNA: TGCGCCAGCAGCTTGGAACAGGTCTCCTACGAGCAGTACTTC. It translates to CASSLEQVSYEQYF.

This clonotype was detected ten times or more. The chain combines TRBV2 with TRBJ1-5; D uncertain. Trimming removed 0 bases from V and 9 bases from J, with 24 bases in between. The CDR3 is 18 residues long. Germline-derived CDR1 and CDR2 are SNHLY and FYNNEI. This CDR3 reads CASSEALRVAFGGWPQHF. The CDR3 DNA reads TGTGCCAGCAGTGAAGCGCTGAGGGTCGCATTCGGTGGTTGGCCCCAGCATTTT.

Concerning this clonotype: A much larger clone is a single base away; this may be a read error. CDR3 loop: CASSFVTNYSYTF. In nucleotides, the CDR3 is TGTGCCAGCAGTTTTGTCACAAACTATAGCTACACCTTC. The chain employs TRBV12-3 or TRBV12-4 and TRBJ1-2; D is undetermined. CDR3 length equals 13 residues.

The V call is TRBV2, the J call TRBJ2-2; no clear D gene. This CDR3 region has 13 residues. CDR1 is SNHLY and CDR2 is FYNNEI in the germline V gene. The V gene lost 8 bases and the J gene lost 4 bases, with 11 bases spanning the gap. The CDR3, as DNA: TGTGCCAGCGTTCTGGGTTTCACCGGGGAGCTGTTTTTT. Translation: CASVLGFTGELFF. The full variable domain, rest sourced from reference TRBV2 and TRBJ2-2, is EPEVTQTPSHQVTQMGQEVILRCVPISNHLYFYWYRQILGQKVEFLVSFYNNEISEKSEIFDDQFSVERPDGSNFTLKIRSTKLEDSAMYFCASVLGFTGELFFGEGSRLTVL.

This clonotype has at least ten counts. The chain is built from TRBV7-9 and TRBJ1-1, with 8 bases fitting TRBD1. This CDR3 spans 13 amino acids. Germline CDR1 is SEHNR and CDR2 is FQNEAQ (reference sequence). J lost 8 bases, V lost 7 bases, and 9 bases had no gene match. CDR3 region: CASITQGAVEAFF. CDR3 DNA: TGTGCCAGCATCACTCAGGGGGCGGTGGAAGCTTTCTTT.

This clonotype has ten or more counts. The J gene is TRBJ1-1, the V gene TRBV5-1; D is perhaps TRBD1 (5 bases). V lost 0 bases and J 5 bases, leaving 17 bases between the germline ends. In germline, CDR1 is SGHRS, CDR2 YFSETQ. The CDR3 extends over 16 amino acids. CDR3: CASSLEAGISGTEAFF. The CDR3 DNA sequence: TGCGCCAGCAGCTTGGAGGCAGGGATATCCGGGACTGAAGCTTTCTTT.

J is TRBJ1-1 and V is TRBV11-2, with D maybe TRBD1 (5 bases). Germline loops: CDR1 SGHAT, CDR2 FQNNGV. The CDR3 has 11 residues. V was cut by 6 bases and J by 9 bases, with 11 bases left in between. The CDR3 spells CASSGTGKAFF. The CDR3 DNA is TGTGCCAGCAGTGGAACAGGAAAAGCTTTCTTT.

This chain links TRBV7-3 with TRBJ2-1; D may match TRBD1 or TRBD2 (5 bases each). Trimming took 1 base from V and 12 from J, leaving 19 bases between them. The germline V gene encodes CDR1 SGHTA and CDR2 FQGTGA. The CDR3 is 15 residues long. The CDR3 sequence: CASSLSGAEVGRQFF. The CDR3 DNA follows: TGTGCCAGCAGCTTAAGTGGGGCCGAGGTAGGGAGGCAGTTCTTC.

V is TRBV11-2 and J is TRBJ2-7, with 7 bases aligning to TRBD1. J lost 7 bases, V lost 4 bases, and 7 bases had no gene match. This CDR3 comprises 13 residues. CDR1 and CDR2 from the germline V gene are SGHAT and FQNNGV. CDR3 in amino acids: CASSSRQGWEQYF. In nucleotides, the CDR3 is TGTGCCAGCAGCTCCCGACAGGGCTGGGAGCAGTACTTC.

This clonotype was counted between two and nine times. This chain uses TRBV10-3 with TRBJ2-5; D is unclear. CDR3 size: 12 residues. Germline values: CDR1 ENHRY, CDR2 SYGVKD. V gave up 2 bases and J gave up 5 bases, with 6 bases separating them. DNA of the CDR3: TGTGCCATCAGTGAGAGTTTGGAGACCCAGTACTTC. Translating it yields CAISESLETQYF.

At least ten counts were recorded for this clonotype. V gene TRBV9 combines with J gene TRBJ1-2, with a weak D call TRBD1 (6 bases). The CDR3 is 12 residues long. The V end was cut by 6 bases, the J end by 4 bases, with 10 bases between. CDR1 and CDR2 from the germline V gene are SGDLS and YYNGEE. The CDR3 protein is CASNRQAYGYTF. In nucleotides, the CDR3 is TGTGCCAGCAACAGACAGGCCTATGGCTACACCTTC.

This chain joins TRBV29-1 and TRBJ2-5; D is perhaps TRBD1 (5 bases). The CDR3 spans 12 residues. The V end lost 4 bases, the J end lost 3 bases, and 9 bases lay between the germline ends. The V gene's germline CDR1 is SQVTM and CDR2 ANQGSEA. CDR3 sequence reads: CSVVPREETQYF. DNA of the CDR3: TGCAGCGTTGTCCCCAGGGAAGAGACCCAGTACTTC.

This clonotype came up many times. The J gene is TRBJ2-7, the V gene TRBV2, with 12 positions matching TRBD2. Germline CDR1 SNHLY, CDR2 FYNNEI. With V trimmed by 4 bases and J by 3 bases, 1 base remained unmatched. The CDR3 has 14 amino acids. CDR3 DNA sequence: TGTGCCAGCAGTGGACTAGCGGGAGACTACGAGCAGTACTTC. Residues: CASSGLAGDYEQYF.

The chain is built from TRBV12-3 or TRBV12-4 and TRBJ1-1; D gene uncertain. CDR3 size: 15 residues. Trimming took off 5 bases at V and 10 bases at J, with 23 bases between the two ends. CDR3 residues: CASSPSREAMRVAFF. CDR3 coding DNA: TGTGCCAGCAGTCCCTCTCGGGAGGCCATGAGGGTAGCTTTCTTT.

This clonotype was seen only a few times. The chain couples TRBV6-1 to TRBJ1-3; possibly TRBD1 for D (5 bases). CDR3 size: 15 residues. CDR1 and CDR2 (germline): MNHNS, SASEGT. V was shortened by 6 bases and J by 0 bases, with 12 bases between the two germline ends. CDR3: CASSFGGDSGNTIYF. In DNA, the CDR3 is TGTGCCAGCAGCTTCGGGGGTGACTCTGGAAACACCATATATTTT.

This clonotype was picked up many times. The J gene is TRBJ2-5, the V gene TRBV4-1; no reliable D call. Germline V gene sequence: CDR1 MGHRA, CDR2 YSYEKL. The germline V and J ends were trimmed by 1 base and 5 bases, with 23 bases remaining between them. CDR3 length: 18 residues. CDR3 residues: CASSQVIALRGPAETQYF. In DNA form, the CDR3 reads TGCGCCAGCAGCCAAGTAATTGCCCTGCGAGGACCGGCCGAGACCCAGTACTTC.

In the case of this clonotype: This clone may be a read error of a much larger clone one base away. In this CDR3 the conserved last residue, phenylalanine or tryptophan, is missing, so a read error is likely. This CDR3 reads CASSLGDTQGYGYTY. The CDR3 DNA reads as TGCGCCAGCAGCTTGGGAGACACCCAGGGCTATGGCTACACCTAC. This chain joins TRBV5-1 and TRBJ1-2; TRBD1 might be the D (5 bases). There are 15 residues in the CDR3. The germline gives CDR1 SGHRS, CDR2 YFSETQ. V was pared by 0 bases and J by 4 bases, with 13 bases between.

This clonotype has only a few counts. The rearrangement joins TRBV6-5 to TRBJ1-5; D is uncertain. Trimming cost V 3 bases and J 4 bases, with 10 bases left between them. The length of the CDR3 is 14 residues. In germline, CDR1 is MNHEY, CDR2 SVGAGI. The DNA of the CDR3 is TGTGCCAGCAGTTATTTTTTGGGGAATCAGCCCCAGCATTTT. It codes for CASSYFLGNQPQHF.

The V gene is TRBV5-1, the J gene TRBJ2-7; 11 bases are a match to TRBD2. CDR1 and CDR2 from the germline V gene are SGHRS and YFSETQ. This CDR3 is 15 amino acids long. V was pared by 3 bases and J by 4 bases, with 6 bases of the junction left unmatched. CDR3 DNA sequence: TGCGCCAGCAGCTCCAGGACTAGCGGGTTTTACGAGCAGTACTTC. It encodes CASSSRTSGFYEQYF.

This clonotype was picked up many times. J is TRBJ1-1 and V is TRBV6-2 or TRBV6-3, with D perhaps matching TRBD1 (5 bases). The V end lost 4 bases, the J end lost 6 bases, and 15 bases lay between the germline ends. CDR1 MNHEY and CDR2 SVGEGT come from the germline V gene. CDR3 length: 14 residues. Here the CDR3 DNA reads TGTGCCAGCAGTTTCCCAGGGAGGGTCCCTGAAGCTTTCTTT. Translation gives CASSFPGRVPEAFF.

This clonotype occurred many times. The chain uses TRBV6-1 and TRBJ1-1, with 7 bases lining up with TRBD1. J gave up 7 bases and V 5 bases, and 4 bases lay outside the gene matches. Germline assignment: CDR1 MNHNS and CDR2 SASEGT. The CDR3 is 12 amino acids. The CDR3 nucleotides are TGTGCCAGCAGTAGACAGGGACTTGAAGCTTTCTTT. Its protein product is CASSRQGLEAFF.

This clonotype has a count of ten or more. This chain links TRBV6-5 with TRBJ2-2; 7 bases line up with TRBD1. V shed 3 bases and J 0 bases; nucleotides not matched to a gene: 7. CDR1 and CDR2 (germline): MNHEY, SVGAGI. The CDR3 sequence is 17 residues long. The CDR3: CASSYPEGAANTGELFF. CDR3 nucleotides: TGTGCCAGCAGTTATCCTGAGGGGGCGGCGAACACCGGGGAGCTGTTTTTT.

The chain is built from TRBV12-3 or TRBV12-4 and TRBJ1-2; a possible D gene is TRBD1 (6 bases). There are 19 residues in the CDR3. Trimming removed 0 bases from V and 0 bases from J, with 20 bases in between. CDR3 coding DNA: TGTGCCAGCAGTTTAGCGCCCGGGACACCCGGACAGCCTAACTATGGCTACACCTTC. It yields the protein CASSLAPGTPGQPNYGYTF.

This clonotype was seen repeatedly, ten times or more. This chain uses TRBV20-1 with TRBJ1-5; unclear D gene. Germline loops: CDR1 DFQATT, CDR2 SNEGSKA (reference sequence). This CDR3 comprises 13 residues. The V gene lost 7 bases and the J gene lost 6 bases, with 16 bases spanning the gap. The CDR3 DNA follows: TGCAGTGACGTCCCCGAGGGAGTTCAGCCCCAGCATTTT. Translated: CSDVPEGVQPQHF.

This clonotype was seen at least ten times. The V gene is TRBV3-1, the J gene TRBJ1-5; D unresolved. The CDR3 extends over 13 amino acids. The V and J ends lost 0 bases and 7 bases respectively, with 7 bases between them. Germline loops: CDR1 LGHDT, CDR2 YNNKEL (reference sequence). CDR3 DNA: TGTGCCAGCAGCCAAGATTACGGACAGCCCCAGCATTTT. This sequence encodes CASSQDYGQPQHF.

This clonotype was found many times. The chain employs TRBV12-5 and TRBJ2-2; D is ambiguous. CDR3 length: 14 amino acids. Germline CDR1 is LGHNT and CDR2 is FRNRAP. Trimming shortened V by 2 bases and J by 3 bases, and 7 bases separated the two germline ends. In nucleotides, the CDR3 is TGTGCTAGTGGTTTGTACCCCGACACCGGGGAGCTGTTTTTT. Residues: CASGLYPDTGELFF. Complete variable domain (other parts from reference TRBV12-5 and TRBJ2-2): DARVTQTPRHKVTEMGQEVTMRCQPILGHNTVFWYRQTMMQGLELLAYFRNRAPLDDSGMPKDRFSAEMPDATLATLKIQPSEPRDSAVYFCASGLYPDTGELFFGEGSRLTVL.

This chain connects TRBV19 to TRBJ2-2, with TRBD2 as a possible D gene (5 bases). The CDR3 runs 12 residues. The germline gives CDR1 LNHDA, CDR2 SQIVND (reference sequence). Trimming took 9 bases from V and 6 from J, leaving 11 bases between them. The DNA of the CDR3 is TGTGCCAGGATTCCGGGGTCCGGGGAGCTGTTTTTT. It codes for CARIPGSGELFF.

The chain employs TRBV29-1 and TRBJ2-7, with 12 nucleotides matching TRBD1. The CDR3 is 12 residues long. V was pared by 7 bases and J by 5 bases, with 3 bases of the junction left unmatched. Germline V lookup: CDR1 SQVTM, CDR2 ANQGSEA. The CDR3 here is CSGGQGADEQYF. Here the CDR3 DNA reads TGCAGCGGGGGACAGGGGGCTGACGAGCAGTACTTC.

This clonotype was recorded at least ten times. The rearrangement joins TRBV12-3 or TRBV12-4 to TRBJ1-1; the D gene is possibly TRBD1 (5 bases). Trimming left V 4 bases short and J 1 base short, with 10 bases between. The CDR3 contains 14 residues. CDR3 sequence (DNA): TGTGCCAGCAGTTCTCGGCAGGGGAACACTGAAGCTTTCTTT. Amino acids: CASSSRQGNTEAFF.

The chain employs TRBV30 and TRBJ1-5; 7 bases match TRBD1. The V segment lost 5 bases and the J segment 13 bases; nucleotides outside the gene matches: 17. The CDR3 has 14 amino acids. The germline CDR1 and CDR2 sequences are GTSNPN and SVGIG (reference sequence). The CDR3 loop is CAWGPKDRSGPQHF. The CDR3 DNA sequence: TGTGCCTGGGGACCAAAGGACAGGTCCGGCCCTCAGCATTTT.